The present T cell receptor (beta chain) was sequenced within a study of tumor-infiltrating lymphocytes in primary liver carcinoma. As for the study in general: Those enrolled were patients of both sexes, who were aged 30 to 69 years.

Study-level findings and limits: Top-250-clone fractions were significantly higher in tumors than in blood (p = 0.039). Tumor-adjacent and tumor-blood pairs shared a smaller degree of overlap than tumor region pairs.

TCR beta cDNA was prepared out of around 460 ng total RNA by means of a constant-region primer. Libraries covering TCR beta were generated through three nested multiplex PCR rounds (using a slightly modified ARM-PCR). TRBV1-TRBV30 forward primers paired with a C-beta reverse primer were used in the first two PCR rounds, which ran roughly 10 cycles each. TCRdb called the multiplex PCR reads again in MiXCR, with one record for every CDR3 protein. Counted here are more than 95,000 distinct CDR3 sequences, about four fifths occurring once; the ten biggest clones make up approximately 20%. Germline V gene data show CDR1 as SGHRS and CDR2 as YFSETQ. The CDR3 is 14 residues long. In the case of this clonotype: What it recognizes is unknown. One end of the junction does not line up with germline, which may come from a read error.

Taking about 20-31 mg of unsorted bulk tissue, the authors co-extracted RNA and DNA. All tumor samples contained more than 75% viable tumor cells. Sequencing used liver tumor tissue from sampling region 3. Subset meaning: tumor region T3, left-lateral pole. The TCR sequence derives from a man in his forties with primary liver carcinoma and hepatitis B virus infection. The gene calls are TRBV5-1 and TRBJ2-1; possibly TRBD2 for D (6 bases). CDR3: CASSFRRGIDERFF. In DNA form, the CDR3 reads TGCGCTAGCAGCTTCCGTCGCGGGATTGATGAGCGGTTCTTC.